This entry is about one T cell receptor (beta chain). The ends lost 4 bases at V and 3 bases at J; junction bases unmatched: 4. Germline V gene sequence: CDR1 SNHLY, CDR2 FYNNEI. The CDR3 is 16 residues long. Time point defined: pre-sensitization, week 0. Treatment: therapeutic diphenylcyclopropenone sensitization with weekly scalp DPC. TCRdb used MiXCR to reprocess the RACE reads, holding one entry per CDR3 protein. The table lists a few hundred thousand distinct CDR3 sequences, roughly 8.9% of them singletons. This record comes from a study of human T cells and chemical hapten exposure. Study in general: Diagnoses of alopecia areata, totalis or universalis occurred in mostly female patients.

The sample here was whole blood, taken in connection with sensitization to the hapten diphenylcyclopropenone (DPC). The origin of this receptor is a woman between 35 and 50 years old with alopecia areata. Some clones in this sample may be carry-over from other donors' samples. The V gene is TRBV2, the J gene TRBJ1-5; 12 bases map to TRBD1. The chain's CDR3 is CASSAGQGAANQPQHF. Here the CDR3 DNA reads TGTGCCAGCAGTGCGGGACAGGGGGCCGCCAATCAGCCCCAGCATTTT.